Listed below are T cell receptor beta chains from one sample, sequenced in a study of blood T cell repertoires in COVID-19. Clones were read by immunoSEQ multiplex PCR, and TCRdb kept only the in-frame ones, dropping some. This table holds about 300,000 clones, approximately 87% found once. The sample consisted of peripheral blood. The source of these receptors is a woman aged 40 to 55 who had recovered from COVID-19. Each CDR3 is given with its conserved first and last residue. D genes are given only for firm matches. A row's size may be missing; if present it is once, few, many or a size class.

>TRBJ1-5|few|TRBV5-1|.|14
CASSLVGEGQPQHF
TGCGCCAGCAGCTTGGTCGGGGAAGGTCAGCCCCAGCATTTT
>TRBJ2-7|.|TRBV4-2|.|15
CASSGFGGADYEQYF
TGTGCCAGCAGCGGGTTTGGGGGGGCCGACTACGAGCAGTACTTC
>TRBJ2-2|.|TRBV5-5|.|15
CASSLLGSNTGELFF
TGTGCCAGCAGCTTACTGGGCTCGAACACCGGGGAGCTGTTTTTT
>TRBJ1-1|.|TRBV7-9|.|16
CASRLIPPDRNTEAFF
TGTGCCAGCAGACTAATCCCGCCGGACAGGAACACTGAAGCTTTCTTT
>TRBJ1-5|.|TRBV13|.|13
CASSKTGFGPQHF
TGTGCCAGCAGCAAAACAGGATTCGGGCCCCAGCATTTT
>TRBJ2-2|.|TRBV11-3|TRBD2|20
CASSPRTSGGEVVRTGELFF
TGTGCCAGCAGCCCACGGACTAGCGGGGGGGAAGTTGTGAGGACCGGGGAGCTGTTTTTT
>TRBJ1-2|.|TRBV5-8|TRBD1|16
CASRAPGTGRSYGYTF
TGTGCCAGCAGGGCCCCCGGGACAGGGAGAAGCTATGGCTACACCTTC
>TRBJ2-7|.|TRBV19|TRBD2|14
CASSPRTSPNEQYF
TGTGCCAGTAGTCCCAGGACTAGCCCAAACGAGCAGTACTTC
>TRBJ1-4|.|TRBV5-4|TRBD1|14
CASSLDRRNEKLFF
TGTGCCAGCAGCCTGGACAGGCGGAATGAAAAACTGTTTTTT
>TRBJ2-1|.|TRBV2|.|14
CASRASGSNVEQFF
TGTGCCAGCAGGGCCAGCGGGTCCAACGTCGAGCAGTTCTTC
>TRBJ1-4|.|TRBV5-5|TRBD1|15
CASSVGQGKNEKLFF
TGTGCCAGCAGCGTTGGACAGGGAAAGAATGAAAAACTGTTTTTT
>TRBJ2-1|.|TRBV9|.|17
CASSPPRRVGNLNEQFF
TGTGCCAGCAGCCCACCACGAAGAGTCGGGAACCTCAATGAGCAGTTCTTC
>TRBJ1-5|.|TRBV7-8|TRBD1|14
CASSSTGVEKPQHF
TGTGCCAGCAGCTCGACAGGGGTTGAGAAGCCCCAGCATTTT
>TRBJ2-3|.|TRBV11-2|.|14
CASSSVAGTDTQYF
TGTGCCAGCAGCTCTGTGGCGGGGACAGATACGCAGTATTTT
>TRBJ1-2|few|TRBV7-2|TRBD1|16
CASSLGPAGGLRGYTF
TGTGCCAGCAGCTTAGGGCCGGCAGGGGGGTTGCGAGGCTACACCTTC
>TRBJ2-7|.|TRBV6-1|.|16
CASSDPQKAYAREQYF
TGTGCCAGCAGTGACCCCCAGAAGGCCTACGCCAGGGAGCAGTACTTC
>TRBJ2-3|.|TRBV5-1|TRBD1|15
CASSPRDRGTDTQYF
TGCGCCAGCAGCCCCAGGGACAGGGGGACAGATACGCAGTATTTT
>TRBJ1-4|.|TRBV7-9|.|16
CASSLRAGITNEKLFF
TGTGCCAGCAGCTTACGGGCAGGGATTACTAATGAAAAACTGTTTTTT
>TRBJ2-5|.|TRBV29-1|.|14
CSVEETGLAETQYF
TGCAGCGTTGAAGAAACAGGATTGGCAGAGACCCAGTACTTC
>TRBJ2-1|.|TRBV12-3/TRBV12-4|.|13
CASTNRDLGEQFF
TGTGCCAGCACTAACCGGGATCTGGGAGAGCAGTTCTTC
>TRBJ1-1|.|TRBV7-9|.|14
CASSEYDRNTEAFF
TGTGCCAGCAGCGAATACGACAGGAACACTGAAGCTTTCTTT
>TRBJ2-5|.|TRBV7-2|TRBD1|15
CASSLGQGAGRPQYF
TGTGCCAGCAGCTTAGGACAGGGGGCGGGGAGGCCCCAGTACTTC
>TRBJ2-7|.|TRBV7-9|TRBD1|14
CASRPTGVSYEQYF
TGTGCCAGCAGACCGACAGGGGTGTCCTACGAGCAGTACTTC
>TRBJ2-7|.|TRBV5-1|TRBD1|13
CASSSGQYYEQYF
TGCGCCAGCAGCTCGGGACAGTACTACGAGCAGTACTTC
>TRBJ2-3|once|TRBV5-4|TRBD1|15
CASSPKQGGTDTQYF
TGTGCCAGCAGCCCAAAGCAGGGGGGCACAGATACGCAGTATTTT
>TRBJ2-5|.|TRBV4-3|TRBD2|17
CASSQSSSGGAGETQYF
TGCGCCAGCAGCCAATCCTCGAGCGGGGGGGCCGGAGAGACCCAGTACTTC
>TRBJ1-2|once|TRBV3-1/TRBV3-2|.|16
CASSQDIQRGNYGYTF
TGTGCCAGCAGCCAAGACATTCAACGGGGTAACTATGGCTACACCTTC
>TRBJ2-7|.|TRBV5-4|TRBD2|16
CASSWGRSSGGREQYF
TGTGCCAGCAGCTGGGGTAGGAGTAGCGGGGGTAGGGAGCAGTACTTC
>TRBJ1-4|.|TRBV10-2|TRBD1|17
CASLGLGQDATNEKLFF
TGCGCCAGCTTGGGCTTAGGACAGGATGCAACTAATGAAAAACTGTTTTTT
>TRBJ2-1|.|TRBV5-1|.|13
CASSSGYADEQFF
TGCGCCAGCAGCTCCGGTTACGCCGATGAGCAGTTCTTC
>TRBJ2-3|once|TRBV6-2/TRBV6-3|.|13
CASSYSTPYTQYF
TGTGCCAGCAGTTACTCGACTCCTTATACGCAGTATTTT
>TRBJ2-2|.|TRBV9|.|16
CASSVGSGSNTGELFF
TGTGCCAGCAGCGTAGGTTCGGGGTCGAACACCGGGGAGCTGTTTTTT
>TRBJ1-6|.|TRBV6-5|.|15
CASRMGTGQNSPLHF
TGTGCCAGCAGAATGGGCACAGGGCAAAATTCACCCCTCCACTTT
>TRBJ1-6|.|TRBV10-3|TRBD1|16
CAIRRQGSSYNSPLHF
TGTGCCATCAGGCGACAGGGGAGCTCCTATAATTCACCCCTCCACTTT
>TRBJ1-1|few|TRBV11-2|.|15
CASSSTVPSGTEAFF
TGTGCCAGCAGCTCCACGGTCCCGAGCGGCACTGAAGCTTTCTTT
>TRBJ1-2|.|TRBV7-7|TRBD1|13
CASSLAPGGSYTF
TGTGCTAGCAGCTTAGCGCCAGGGGGGAGCTACACCTTC
>TRBJ2-1|.|TRBV5-1|TRBD2|16
CASSPLTSGPRDEQFF
TGCGCCAGCAGCCCCCTCACTAGCGGCCCCCGGGATGAGCAGTTCTTC
>TRBJ2-7|.|TRBV6-5|.|11
CASSTKGDIYF
TGTGCCAGCAGCACCAAAGGGGACATCTACTTC
>TRBJ1-2|.|TRBV6-4|TRBD1|15
CASSADRGVSYGYTF
TGTGCCAGCAGCGCTGACAGGGGTGTAAGCTATGGCTACACCTTC
>TRBJ2-3|.|TRBV6-5|.|15
CASRRAYSGGDTQYF
TGTGCCAGCAGACGGGCCTATTCAGGGGGGGATACGCAGTATTTT
>TRBJ1-6|few|TRBV5-4|TRBD1|16
CASSRGTEIFNSPLHF
TGTGCCAGCAGCCGCGGGACAGAGATTTTTAATTCACCCCTCCACTTT